One and the same sample provided the 5 T cell receptor beta chains below, sequenced in a study of T cells after yellow fever vaccination. TCRdb reanalysed the 5' RACE reads using MiXCR and keeps one entry per CDR3 protein. The repertoire includes 450,000 to 600,000 distinct CDR3 sequences, less than 20% of them detected once, and roughly 17% sits in the top ten. Specimen: PBMCs, collected 4 to 5 days after the first yellow fever vaccination. These receptors all stem from a man aged 18 to 30 who received the YFV17D yellow fever vaccine.

This rearrangement joins TRBV6-2 or TRBV6-3 to TRBJ2-7; 11 nucleotides agree with TRBD2. Per germline, CDR1 MNHEY and CDR2 SVGEGT. The CDR3 sequence is 14 residues long. Trimming at V came to 6 bases and at J to 4 bases, leaving 5 bases not matched to a gene. CDR3 sequence (DNA): TGTGCCAGCAGCGAACTAGCGGGGGAGTACGAGCAGTACTTC. Translation gives CASSELAGEYEQYF.

Notes on this clonotype: The junction shows a germline mismatch at one end, possibly a read error. The rearrangement joins TRBV6-5 to TRBJ2-2; 7 nucleotides match TRBD1. The CDR3 spans 15 residues. In germline, CDR1 is MNHEY, CDR2 SVGAGI. Here the CDR3 reads CASTYGTVNTGELFF. CDR3 coding DNA: TGTGCCAGCACTTACGGGACAGTGAACACCGGGGAGCTGTTTTTT.

This clonotype has a handful of counts. The chain uses TRBV7-8 and TRBJ2-5; 9 nucleotides match TRBD2. In germline, CDR1 is SGHVS, CDR2 FQNEAQ. The CDR3 sequence is 18 residues long. V was pared by 2 bases and J by 6 bases, with 16 bases of the junction left unmatched. The CDR3 coding sequence is TGTGCCAGCAGCTTATCGGGAGGCGGGCTAGCGGGGTATAAGACCCAGTACTTC. Residues: CASSLSGGGLAGYKTQYF.

This clonotype was picked up a small number of times. The chain couples TRBV12-3 or TRBV12-4 to TRBJ2-1; unclear D gene. Trimming left V 2 bases short and J 5 bases short, with 10 bases between. The CDR3 runs to 14 residues. The CDR3 region is CASSLIRHDNEQFF. DNA for the CDR3: TGTGCCAGCAGTTTAATCCGACATGACAATGAGCAGTTCTTC.

The V and J genes are TRBV7-2 and TRBJ2-2, with 7 bases aligning to TRBD1. CDR3 length: 15 amino acids. With 3 bases clipped from V and 7 bases from J, the junction kept 8 bases outside the gene matches. Germline V gene data show CDR1 as SGHTA and CDR2 as FQGNSA. CDR3 coding DNA: TGTGCCAGCAGCTTCGACAGGGTAGTGAGCGGGGAGCTGTTTTTT. Amino acid sequence: CASSFDRVVSGELFF.